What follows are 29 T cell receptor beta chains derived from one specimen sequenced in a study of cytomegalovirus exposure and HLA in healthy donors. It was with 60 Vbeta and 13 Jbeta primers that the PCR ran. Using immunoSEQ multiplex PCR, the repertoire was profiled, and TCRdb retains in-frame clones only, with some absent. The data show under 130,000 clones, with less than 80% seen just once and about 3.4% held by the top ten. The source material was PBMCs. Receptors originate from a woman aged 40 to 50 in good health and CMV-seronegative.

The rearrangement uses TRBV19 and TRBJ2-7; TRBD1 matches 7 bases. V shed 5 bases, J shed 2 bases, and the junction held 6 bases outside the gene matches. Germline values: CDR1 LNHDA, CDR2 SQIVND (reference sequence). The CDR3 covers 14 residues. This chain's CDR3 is CASSPGTDPYEQYF. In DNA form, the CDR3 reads TGTGCCAGTAGTCCGGGGACAGATCCCTACGAGCAGTACTTC.

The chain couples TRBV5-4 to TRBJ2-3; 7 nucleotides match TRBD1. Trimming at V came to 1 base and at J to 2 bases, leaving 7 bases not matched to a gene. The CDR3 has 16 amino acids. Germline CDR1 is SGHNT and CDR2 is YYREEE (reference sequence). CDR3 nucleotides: TGTGCCAGCAGCTTGCTAGGGGGCGCGTACACAGATACGCAGTATTTT. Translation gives CASSLLGGAYTDTQYF.

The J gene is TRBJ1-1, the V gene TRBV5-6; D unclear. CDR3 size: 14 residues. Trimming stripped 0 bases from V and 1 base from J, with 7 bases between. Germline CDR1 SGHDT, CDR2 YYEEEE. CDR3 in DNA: TGTGCCAGCAGCTTGGAGCAGGAGAACACTGAAGCTTTCTTT. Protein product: CASSLEQENTEAFF.

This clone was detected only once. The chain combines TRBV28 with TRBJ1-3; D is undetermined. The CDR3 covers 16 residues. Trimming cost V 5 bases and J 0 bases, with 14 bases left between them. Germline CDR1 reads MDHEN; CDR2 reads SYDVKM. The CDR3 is CASSKETGSSGNTIYF. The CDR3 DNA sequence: TGTGCCAGCAGTAAAGAGACGGGTAGCTCTGGAAACACCATATATTTT.

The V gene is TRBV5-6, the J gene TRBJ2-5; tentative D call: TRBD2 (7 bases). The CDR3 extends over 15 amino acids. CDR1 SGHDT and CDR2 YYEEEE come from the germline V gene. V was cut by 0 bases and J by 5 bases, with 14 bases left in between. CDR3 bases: TGTGCCAGCAGCTTGGGGGGGGGCAGGTGGGAGACCCAGTACTTC. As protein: CASSLGGGRWETQYF.

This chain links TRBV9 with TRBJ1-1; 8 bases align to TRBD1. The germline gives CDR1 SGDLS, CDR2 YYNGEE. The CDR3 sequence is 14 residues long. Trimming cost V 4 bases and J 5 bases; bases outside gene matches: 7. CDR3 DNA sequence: TGTGCCAGCAGCTCGTACCGGACAGGGACTGAAGCTTTCTTT. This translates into CASSSYRTGTEAFF. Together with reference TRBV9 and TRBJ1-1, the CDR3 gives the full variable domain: DSGVTQTPKHLITATGQRVTLRCSPRSGDLSVYWYQQSLDQGLQFLIQYYNGEERAKGNILERFSAQQFPDLHSELNLSSLELGDSALYFCASSSYRTGTEAFFGQGTRLTVV.

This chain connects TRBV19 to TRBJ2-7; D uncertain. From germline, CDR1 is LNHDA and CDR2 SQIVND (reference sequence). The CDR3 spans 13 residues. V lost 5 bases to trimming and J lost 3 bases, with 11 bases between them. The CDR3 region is CASSAGLLYEQYF. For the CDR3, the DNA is TGTGCCAGTAGTGCCGGTTTACTCTACGAGCAGTACTTC.

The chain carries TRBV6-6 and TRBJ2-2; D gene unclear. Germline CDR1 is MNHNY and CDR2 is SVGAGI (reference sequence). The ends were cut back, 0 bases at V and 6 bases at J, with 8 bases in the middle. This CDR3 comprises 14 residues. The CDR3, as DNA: TGTGCCAGCAGTTACTCACCACGAGCCGGGGAGCTGTTTTTT. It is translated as CASSYSPRAGELFF.

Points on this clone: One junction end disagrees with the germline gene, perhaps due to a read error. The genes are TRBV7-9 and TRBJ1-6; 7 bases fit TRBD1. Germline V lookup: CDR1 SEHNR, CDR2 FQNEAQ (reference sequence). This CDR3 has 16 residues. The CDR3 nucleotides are TGTTCCAGCAGCTTAGCCGGGACAGAATCAAATTCACCCCTCCACTTT. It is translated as CSSSLAGTESNSPLHF. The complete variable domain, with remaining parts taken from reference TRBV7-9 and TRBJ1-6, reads DTGVSQNPRHKITKRGQNVTFRCDPISEHNRLYWYRQTLGQGPEFLTYFQNEAQLEKSRLLSDRFSAERPKGSFSTLEIQRTEQGDSAMYLCSSSLAGTESNSPLHFGNGTRLTVT.

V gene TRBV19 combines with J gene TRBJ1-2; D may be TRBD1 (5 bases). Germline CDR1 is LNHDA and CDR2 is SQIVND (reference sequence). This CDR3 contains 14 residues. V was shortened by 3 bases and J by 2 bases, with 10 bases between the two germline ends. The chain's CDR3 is CASSMVGGNYGYTF. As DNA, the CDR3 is TGTGCCAGTAGTATGGTCGGGGGGAACTATGGCTACACCTTC.

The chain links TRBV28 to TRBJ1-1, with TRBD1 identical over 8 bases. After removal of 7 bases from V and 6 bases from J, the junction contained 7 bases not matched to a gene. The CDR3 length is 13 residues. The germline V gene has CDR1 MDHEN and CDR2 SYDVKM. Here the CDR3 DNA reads TGTGCCAGCACAAACCCGACAGGGGCTGAAGCTTTCTTT. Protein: CASTNPTGAEAFF.

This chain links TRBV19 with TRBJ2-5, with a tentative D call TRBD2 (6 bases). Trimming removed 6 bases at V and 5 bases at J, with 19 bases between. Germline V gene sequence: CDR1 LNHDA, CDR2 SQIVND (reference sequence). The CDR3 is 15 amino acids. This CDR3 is CASRGSGGLWETQYF. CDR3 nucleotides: TGTGCCAGTAGGGGCAGCGGAGGGCTATGGGAGACCCAGTACTTC.

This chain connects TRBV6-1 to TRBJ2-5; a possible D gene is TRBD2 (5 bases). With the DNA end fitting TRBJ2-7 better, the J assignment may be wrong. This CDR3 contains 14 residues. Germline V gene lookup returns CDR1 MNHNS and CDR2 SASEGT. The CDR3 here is CASSRRQEVYEQYF. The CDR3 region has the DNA TGTGCCAGCAGTCGTCGGCAGGAGGTATACGAGCAGTACTTC.

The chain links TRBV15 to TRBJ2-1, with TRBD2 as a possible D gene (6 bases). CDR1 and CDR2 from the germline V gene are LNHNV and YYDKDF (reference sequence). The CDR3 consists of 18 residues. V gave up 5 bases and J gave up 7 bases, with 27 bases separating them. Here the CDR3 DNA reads TGTGCCACCAGCCGCAAAACAGCCCCCGGGAGTATTATTAATGAGCAGTTCTTC. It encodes CATSRKTAPGSIINEQFF.

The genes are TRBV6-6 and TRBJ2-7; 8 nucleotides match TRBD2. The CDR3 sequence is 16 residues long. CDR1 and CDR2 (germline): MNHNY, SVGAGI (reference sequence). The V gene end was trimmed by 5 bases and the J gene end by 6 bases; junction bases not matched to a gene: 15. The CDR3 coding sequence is TGTGCCAGCAGTAACGGGGCGGGAGGCGATGGACTCGAGCAGTACTTC. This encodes CASSNGAGGDGLEQYF.

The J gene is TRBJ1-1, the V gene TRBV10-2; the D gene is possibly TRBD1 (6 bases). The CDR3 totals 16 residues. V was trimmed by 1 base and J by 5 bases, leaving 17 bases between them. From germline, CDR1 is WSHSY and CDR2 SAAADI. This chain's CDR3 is CASSEFVRGGRTEAFF. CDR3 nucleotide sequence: TGCGCCAGCAGTGAGTTTGTTAGGGGGGGGAGGACTGAAGCTTTCTTT.

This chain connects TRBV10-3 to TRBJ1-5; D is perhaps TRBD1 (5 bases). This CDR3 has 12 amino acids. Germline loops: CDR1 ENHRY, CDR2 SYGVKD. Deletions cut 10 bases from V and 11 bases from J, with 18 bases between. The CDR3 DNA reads TGTGCCACCGGGGACTCGAGTGGGGCCCAGCATTTT. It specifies CATGDSSGAQHF.

This CDR3 is CATSRRSGTVEKLFF. The CDR3 DNA reads as TGTGCCACCAGCAGAAGGTCTGGGACAGTTGAAAAACTGTTTTTT. J is TRBJ1-4 and V is TRBV15, with 7 bases aligning to TRBD1. The CDR3 is 15 amino acids. V lost 2 bases to trimming and J lost 7 bases; unmatched junction nucleotides: 7. CDR1 and CDR2 (germline): LNHNV, YYDKDF (reference sequence).

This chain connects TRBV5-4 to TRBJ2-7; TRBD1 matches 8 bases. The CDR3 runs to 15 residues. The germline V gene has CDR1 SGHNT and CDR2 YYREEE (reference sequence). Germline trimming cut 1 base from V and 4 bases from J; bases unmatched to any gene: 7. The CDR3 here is CASSLLPGQEYEQYF. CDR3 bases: TGTGCCAGCAGCTTGCTCCCGGGACAGGAGTACGAGCAGTACTTC. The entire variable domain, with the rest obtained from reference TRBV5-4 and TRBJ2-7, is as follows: ETGVTQSPTHLIKTRGQQVTLRCSSQSGHNTVSWYQQALGQGPQFIFQYYREEENGRGNFPPRFSGLQFPNYSSELNVNALELDDSALYLCASSLLPGQEYEQYFGPGTRLTVT.

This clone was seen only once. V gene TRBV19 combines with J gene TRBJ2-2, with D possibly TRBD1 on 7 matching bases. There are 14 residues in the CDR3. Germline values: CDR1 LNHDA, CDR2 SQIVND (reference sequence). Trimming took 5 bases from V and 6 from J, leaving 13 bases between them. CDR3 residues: CASSDRAGPGELFF. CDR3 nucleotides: TGTGCCAGTAGTGACAGGGCGGGACCCGGGGAGCTGTTTTTT.

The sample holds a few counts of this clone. CDR3: CASSRGQGLEQYF. The CDR3 DNA sequence: TGTGCCAGTAGTAGAGGACAGGGCCTCGAGCAGTACTTC. The chain joins TRBV19 to TRBJ2-7; 8 bases agree with TRBD1. The junction had 5 bases not matched to a gene; V was cut back by 4 bases and J by 6 bases. This CDR3 contains 13 residues. Germline V lookup: CDR1 LNHDA, CDR2 SQIVND (reference sequence).

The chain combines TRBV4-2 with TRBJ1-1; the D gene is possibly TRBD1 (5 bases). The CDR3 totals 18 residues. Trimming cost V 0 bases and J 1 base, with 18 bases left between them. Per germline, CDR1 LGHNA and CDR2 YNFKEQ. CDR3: CASSQEDWEGAANTEAFF. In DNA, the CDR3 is TGTGCCAGCAGCCAAGAAGATTGGGAAGGGGCAGCGAACACTGAAGCTTTCTTT.

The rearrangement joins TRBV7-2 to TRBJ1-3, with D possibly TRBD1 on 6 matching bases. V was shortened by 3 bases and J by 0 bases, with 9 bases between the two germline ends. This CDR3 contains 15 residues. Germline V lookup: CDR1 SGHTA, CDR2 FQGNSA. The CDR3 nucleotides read TGTGCCAGCAGCTTTCAGGGGTCCTCTGGAAACACCATATATTTT. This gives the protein CASSFQGSSGNTIYF.

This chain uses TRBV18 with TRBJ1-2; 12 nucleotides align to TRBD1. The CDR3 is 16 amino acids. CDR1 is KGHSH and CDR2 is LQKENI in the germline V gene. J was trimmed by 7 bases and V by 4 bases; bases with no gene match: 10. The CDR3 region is CASSLEQGQGAGGYTF. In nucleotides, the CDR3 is TGTGCCAGCTCACTGGAGCAGGGACAGGGGGCTGGTGGCTACACCTTC.

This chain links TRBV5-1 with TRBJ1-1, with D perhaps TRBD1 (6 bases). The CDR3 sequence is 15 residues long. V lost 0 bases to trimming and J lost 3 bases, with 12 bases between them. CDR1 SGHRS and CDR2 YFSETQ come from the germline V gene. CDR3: CASSLVAAGDTEAFF. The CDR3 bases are TGCGCCAGCAGCTTGGTCGCGGCAGGGGACACTGAAGCTTTCTTT.

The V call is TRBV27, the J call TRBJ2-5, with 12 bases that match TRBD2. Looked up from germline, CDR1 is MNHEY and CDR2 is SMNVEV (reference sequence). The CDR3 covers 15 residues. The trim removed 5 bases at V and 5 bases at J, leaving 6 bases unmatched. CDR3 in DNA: TGTGCCAGCAGTCTCAGACTAGCGGGAGTGGAGACCCAGTACTTC. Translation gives CASSLRLAGVETQYF.

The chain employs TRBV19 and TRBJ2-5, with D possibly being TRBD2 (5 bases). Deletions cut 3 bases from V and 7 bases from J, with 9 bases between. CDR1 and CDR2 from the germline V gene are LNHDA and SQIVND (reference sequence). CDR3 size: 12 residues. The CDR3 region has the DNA TGTGCCAGTAGTATGGGCCGGGGGACCCAGTACTTC. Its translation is CASSMGRGTQYF.

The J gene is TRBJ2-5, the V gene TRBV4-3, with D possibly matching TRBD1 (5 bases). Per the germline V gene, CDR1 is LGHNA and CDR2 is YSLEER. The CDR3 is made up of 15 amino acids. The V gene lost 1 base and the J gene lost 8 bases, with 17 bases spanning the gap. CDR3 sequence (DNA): TGCGCCAGCAGCCAAGGAGGACACTATTGGGATACCCAGTACTTC. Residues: CASSQGGHYWDTQYF.

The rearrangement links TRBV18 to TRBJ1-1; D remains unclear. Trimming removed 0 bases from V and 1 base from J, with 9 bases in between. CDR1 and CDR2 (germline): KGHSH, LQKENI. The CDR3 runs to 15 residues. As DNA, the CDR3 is TGTGCCAGCTCACCACCTACAGCGGGGAACACTGAAGCTTTCTTT. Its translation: CASSPPTAGNTEAFF.